This T cell receptor (beta chain) was sequenced for a study of early T cells in non-severe SARS-CoV-2 infection. Study details: Investigators sequenced bulk RNA drawn from unsorted whole blood, and chains remained unpaired.

Study observations and caveats: There was a bias toward anti-spike CD8 responses in VDJdb matching, which missed private and CD4 specificities.

As for this clonotype: Its antigen is unknown.

CDR1 and CDR2 from the germline V gene are SGDLS and YYNGEE. Between the trimmed V and J ends, which lost 3 bases and 7 bases, there was a span of 11 bases. The CDR3 is made up of 12 amino acids. The protocol attached unique molecular identifiers to individual cDNA molecules. TCRdb re-called the 5' RACE reads with MiXCR, one entry per CDR3 protein. This sample yields about 94,000 distinct CDR3 sequences, of which about 13% are seen a single time; 2% to 2.5% belongs to the top ten. The sequenced material came from whole blood. The sequence was obtained from an adult who was a healthcare worker with PCR-confirmed SARS-CoV-2 infection or an uninfected control (not recorded which). The gene calls are TRBV9 and TRBJ2-7; perhaps D is TRBD1 or TRBD2 (5 bases each). Here the CDR3 reads CASSEGPGEQYF. The CDR3 DNA is TGTGCCAGCAGCGAGGGGCCGGGGGAGCAGTACTTC.